This T cell receptor beta chain was identified in a study of blood T cell repertoires in COVID-19. The V segment lost 1 base and the J segment 8 bases; nucleotides outside the gene matches: 8. Per germline, CDR1 LGHNA and CDR2 YNFKEQ. The CDR3 loop spans 16 amino acids. Here immunoSEQ multiplex PCR was the method, and the copy in TCRdb shows in-frame clones only, minus some. This sample carries 200,000 to 300,000 clones, more than 75% of them seen once, and the ten largest clones take roughly 3%. The sample comprised peripheral blood. The sequence derives from a woman between 25 and 40 years old who had recovered from COVID-19. V usage is TRBV4-2 and J usage is TRBJ2-1; TRBD1 aligns across 10 bases. CDR3 in DNA: TGTGCCAGCAGCCAAGTAACAGGACAGGGGGGCGATGAGCAGTTCTTC. Protein sequence: CASSQVTGQGGDEQFF.